This T cell receptor beta chain was identified during a study of post-analysis software for immune sequencing data. Study details: Clinical courses comprised relapsing-remitting, secondary progressive and progressive-relapsing multiple sclerosis.

V trimming: 5 bases; J trimming: 4 bases; junction bases outside the gene matches: 6. The CDR3 extends over 15 amino acids. Per germline, CDR1 MNHEY and CDR2 SVGAGI. Prepared TCR beta cDNA libraries contained unique molecular identifiers. Roughly 500,000 cDNA molecules were recovered from an input of roughly 0.85 to 10 million T cells. TCRdb reanalysed the PCR reads using MiXCR and keeps one entry per CDR3 protein. The sample yields 650,000 to 850,000 distinct CDR3 sequences, around 46% seen once. General study results and limits: Five TRBV segments, TRBV5-6, TRBV5-1 and TRBV20-1 among them, were found more frequent in patients than controls. Normalized Chao1 diversity in multiple sclerosis patients fell significantly below that of controls. Same-batch samples co-clustered strongly by F measure.

As regards this clonotype: Its cognate antigen is unknown.

The chain links TRBV6-5 to TRBJ2-1, with 9 bases lining up with TRBD2. The sample consisted of blood. The TCR originated in a girl aged 5-17 years with multiple sclerosis. The CDR3 reads CASSTALAGYNEQFF. DNA for the CDR3: TGTGCCAGCAGTACGGCGCTAGCGGGATACAATGAGCAGTTCTTC.